This TCR beta chain stems from a study of CD8 T cells in Susac syndrome. Study-wide results and caveats: Within total CD8+ repertoires, 15 to 20 Susac-specific public clones were found, and within CD8+ TEMRA repertoires, several.

V shed 5 bases, J shed 0 bases, and the junction held 7 bases outside the gene matches. The CDR3 contains 16 residues. Per the germline V gene, CDR1 is MNHNY and CDR2 is SVGAGI (reference sequence). An input of roughly 0.5 to 1 ug of RNA was subjected to reverse transcription using random hexamers. It was immunoSEQ multiplex PCR that amplified TCR beta CDR3 across 54 Vbeta and 13 Jbeta. TCRdb re-derived calls from the immunoSEQ multiplex PCR reads in MiXCR, one entry per CDR3 protein. Among some 58,000 distinct CDR3 sequences listed, about 95% were seen once. As to this clonotype: Its antigen is not identified.

Blood CD8+ and CD4+ T cells underwent high-throughput TCR beta sequencing. Patients having Susac syndrome satisfied recently defined diagnostic criteria for definite or probable disease. The V gene is TRBV6-6, the J gene TRBJ1-1; 9 bases map to TRBD1. The clonotype originates from a human donor with Susac syndrome. Sequenced material: CD8+ T cells from PBMCs. In DNA, the CDR3 is TGTGCCAGCAGTAAGGGACAGGGCAATTTGAACACTGAAGCTTTCTTT. It codes for CASSKGQGNLNTEAFF.